Listed below are T cell receptor beta chains from one sample, sequenced in a study of cytomegalovirus exposure and HLA in healthy donors. Using immunoSEQ multiplex PCR, the repertoire was profiled, and TCRdb retains in-frame clones only, with some absent. The sample holds 200,000 to 250,000 clones, just under 85% seen once. What was sequenced was PBMCs. Every receptor here comes from a woman aged 40 to 50 in good health and CMV-seronegative. CDR3s include the opening cysteine and the closing phenylalanine or tryptophan. D genes are given only for firm matches. Clone size is not always given. Where it is, it says once, few, many or a class for expanded clones.

-	TRBV18	TRBJ2-2	TRBD1	CASSYGQGYTGELFF	TGTGCCAGCTCATACGGACAGGGTTACACCGGGGAGCTGTTTTTT
-	TRBV12-2	TRBJ2-1	-	CASRLVSVVRAIDEQFF	TGTGCAAGTCGCTTAGTCTCGGTTGTGCGAGCGATCGATGAGCAGTTCTTC
-	TRBV29-1	TRBJ1-2	-	CSVDAATGPYGYTF	TGCAGCGTCGACGCGGCGACAGGCCCCTATGGCTACACCTTC
-	TRBV21-1	TRBJ1-5	-	CASSKTNWGDSRDQPQHF	TGTGCCAGCAGCAAAACAAATTGGGGGGACAGTAGAGATCAGCCCCAGCATTTT
-	TRBV30	TRBJ1-4	TRBD1	CAWSADRGDEKLFF	TGTGCCTGGAGCGCCGACAGGGGAGATGAAAAACTGTTTTTT
-	TRBV7-9	TRBJ2-2	TRBD1	CASSSRGQGEHTGELFF	TGTGCCAGCAGCTCCAGGGGACAGGGGGAACACACCGGGGAGCTGTTTTTT
-	TRBV9	TRBJ1-4	TRBD1	CASSVGTGNEKLFF	TGTGCCAGCAGCGTGGGGACAGGGAATGAAAAACTGTTTTTT
once	TRBV28	TRBJ1-4	TRBD1	CASSWDSLNEKLFF	TGTGCCAGCAGTTGGGACAGCCTTAATGAAAAACTGTTTTTT
-	TRBV11-2	TRBJ1-4	-	CASSLWEGEGEKLFF	TGTGCCAGCAGCTTATGGGAGGGTGAGGGTGAAAAACTGTTTTTT
-	TRBV10-1	TRBJ2-5	-	CASSESVGRANQTHQETQYF	TGCGCCAGCAGTGAATCTGTGGGCAGGGCCAATCAGACCCACCAAGAGACCCAGTACTTC
few	TRBV7-9	TRBJ2-7	TRBD2	CASSAGVYF	TGTGCCAGCAGCGCGGGGGTGTACTTC
-	TRBV27	TRBJ1-1	-	CASSLSGGFEAFF	TGTGCCAGCAGTTTATCTGGGGGGTTTGAAGCTTTCTTT
-	TRBV11-2	TRBJ1-3	TRBD1	CASSLNRGGNTIYF	TGTGCCAGCAGCTTAAACAGGGGAGGAAACACCATATATTTT